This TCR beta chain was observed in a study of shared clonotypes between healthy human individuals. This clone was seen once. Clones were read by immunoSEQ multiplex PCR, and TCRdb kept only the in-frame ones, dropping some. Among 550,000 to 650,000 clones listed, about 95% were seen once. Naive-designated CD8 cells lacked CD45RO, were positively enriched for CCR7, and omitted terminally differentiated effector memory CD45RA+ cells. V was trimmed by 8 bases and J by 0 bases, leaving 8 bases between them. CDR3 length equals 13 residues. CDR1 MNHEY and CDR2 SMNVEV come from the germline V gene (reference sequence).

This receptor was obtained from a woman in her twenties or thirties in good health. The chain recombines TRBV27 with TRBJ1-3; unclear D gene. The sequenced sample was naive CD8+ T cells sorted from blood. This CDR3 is CASGPDSGNTIYF. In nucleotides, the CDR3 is TGTGCCAGCGGCCCCGACTCTGGAAACACCATATATTTT.